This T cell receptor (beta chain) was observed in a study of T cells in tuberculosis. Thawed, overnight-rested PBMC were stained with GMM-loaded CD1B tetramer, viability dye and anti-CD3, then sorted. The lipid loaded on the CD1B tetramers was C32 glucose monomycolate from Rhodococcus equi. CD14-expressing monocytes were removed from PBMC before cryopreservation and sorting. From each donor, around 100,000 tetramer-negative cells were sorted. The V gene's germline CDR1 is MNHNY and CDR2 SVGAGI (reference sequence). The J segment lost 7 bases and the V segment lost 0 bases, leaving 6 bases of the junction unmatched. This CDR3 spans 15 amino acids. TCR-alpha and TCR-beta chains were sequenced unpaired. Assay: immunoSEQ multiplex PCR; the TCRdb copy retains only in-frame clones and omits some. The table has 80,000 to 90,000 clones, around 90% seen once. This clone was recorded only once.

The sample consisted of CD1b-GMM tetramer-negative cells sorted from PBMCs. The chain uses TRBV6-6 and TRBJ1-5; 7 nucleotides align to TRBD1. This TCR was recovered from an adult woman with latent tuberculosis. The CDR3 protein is CASSYSTGSGQPQHF. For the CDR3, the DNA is TGTGCCAGCAGTTACTCGACAGGGTCTGGACAGCCCCAGCATTTT.